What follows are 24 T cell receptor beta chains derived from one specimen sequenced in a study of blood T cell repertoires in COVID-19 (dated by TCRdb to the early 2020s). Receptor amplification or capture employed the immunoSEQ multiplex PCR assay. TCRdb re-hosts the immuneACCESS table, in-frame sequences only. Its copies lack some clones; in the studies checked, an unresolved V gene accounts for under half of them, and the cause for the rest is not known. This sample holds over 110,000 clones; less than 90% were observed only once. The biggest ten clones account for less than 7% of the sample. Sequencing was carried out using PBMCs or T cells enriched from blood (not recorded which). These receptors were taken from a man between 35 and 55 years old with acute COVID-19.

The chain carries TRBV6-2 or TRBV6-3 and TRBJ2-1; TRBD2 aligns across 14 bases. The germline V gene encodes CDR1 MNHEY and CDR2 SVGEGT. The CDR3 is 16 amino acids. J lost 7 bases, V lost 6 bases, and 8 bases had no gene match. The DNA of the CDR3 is TGTGCCAGCAGCTCGGGACTAGCGGGAGCTCTAAATGAGCAGTTCTTC. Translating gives CASSSGLAGALNEQFF.

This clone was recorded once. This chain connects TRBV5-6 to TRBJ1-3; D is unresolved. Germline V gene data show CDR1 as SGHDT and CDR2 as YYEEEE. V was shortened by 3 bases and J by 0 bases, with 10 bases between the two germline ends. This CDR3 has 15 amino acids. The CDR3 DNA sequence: TGTGCCAGCAGCTCAGACTTGACCTCTGGAAACACCATATATTTT. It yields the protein CASSSDLTSGNTIYF.

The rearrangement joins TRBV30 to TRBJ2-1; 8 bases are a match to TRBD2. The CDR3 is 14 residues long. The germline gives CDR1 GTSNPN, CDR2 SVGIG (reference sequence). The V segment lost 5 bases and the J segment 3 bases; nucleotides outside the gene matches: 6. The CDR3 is CAWEAGASYNEQFF. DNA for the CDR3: TGTGCCTGGGAAGCGGGGGCGAGCTACAATGAGCAGTTCTTC.

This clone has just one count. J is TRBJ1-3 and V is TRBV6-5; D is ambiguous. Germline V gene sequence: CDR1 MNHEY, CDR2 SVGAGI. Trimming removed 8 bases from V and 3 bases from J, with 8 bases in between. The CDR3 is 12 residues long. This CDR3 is CASVSNGNTIYF. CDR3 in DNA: TGTGCCAGCGTCTCTAATGGAAACACCATATATTTT.

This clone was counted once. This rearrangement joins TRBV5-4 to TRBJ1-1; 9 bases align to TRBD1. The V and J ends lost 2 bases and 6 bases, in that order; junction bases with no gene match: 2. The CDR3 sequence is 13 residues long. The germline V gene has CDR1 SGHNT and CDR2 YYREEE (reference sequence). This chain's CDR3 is CASSFDRGAEAFF. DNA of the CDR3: TGTGCCAGCAGCTTCGACAGGGGGGCTGAAGCTTTCTTT.

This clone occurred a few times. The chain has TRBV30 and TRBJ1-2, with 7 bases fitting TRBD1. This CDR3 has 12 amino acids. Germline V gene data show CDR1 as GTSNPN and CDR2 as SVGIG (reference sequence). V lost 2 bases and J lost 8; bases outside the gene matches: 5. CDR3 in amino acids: CAWSLTGIGYTF. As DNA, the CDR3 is TGTGCCTGGAGTTTGACAGGGATCGGCTACACCTTC.

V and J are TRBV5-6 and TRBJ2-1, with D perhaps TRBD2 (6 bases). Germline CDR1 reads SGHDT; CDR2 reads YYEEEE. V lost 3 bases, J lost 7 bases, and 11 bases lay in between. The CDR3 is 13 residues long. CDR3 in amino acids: CASSSLAANEQFF. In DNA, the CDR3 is TGTGCCAGCAGCTCCTTAGCGGCGAATGAGCAGTTCTTC.

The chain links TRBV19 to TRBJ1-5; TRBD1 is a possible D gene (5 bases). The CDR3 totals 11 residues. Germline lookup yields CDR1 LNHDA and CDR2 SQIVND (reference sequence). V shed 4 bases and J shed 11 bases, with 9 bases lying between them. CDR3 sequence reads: CASSNRLAQHF. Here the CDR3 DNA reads TGTGCCAGTAGTAACAGGTTGGCCCAGCATTTT.

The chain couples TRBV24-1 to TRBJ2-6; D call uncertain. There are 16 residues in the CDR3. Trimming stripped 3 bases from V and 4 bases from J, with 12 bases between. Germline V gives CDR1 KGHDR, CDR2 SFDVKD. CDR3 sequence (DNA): TGTGCCACCAGTGATCCCACAAGTACCGGGGCCAACGTCCTGACTTTC. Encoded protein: CATSDPTSTGANVLTF.

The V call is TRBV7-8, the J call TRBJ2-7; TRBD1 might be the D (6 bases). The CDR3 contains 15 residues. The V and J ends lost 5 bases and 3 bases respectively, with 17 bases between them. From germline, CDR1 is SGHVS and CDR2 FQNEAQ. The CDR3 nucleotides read TGTGCCAGCAGCCCTAGCAGGTGGACAGACTACGAGCAGTACTTC. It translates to CASSPSRWTDYEQYF.

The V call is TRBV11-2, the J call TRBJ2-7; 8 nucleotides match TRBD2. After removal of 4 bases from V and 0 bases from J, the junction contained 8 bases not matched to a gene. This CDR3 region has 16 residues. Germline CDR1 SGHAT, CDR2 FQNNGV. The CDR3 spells CASSSYGRGISYEQYF. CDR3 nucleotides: TGTGCCAGCAGCTCCTACGGGAGGGGGATCTCCTACGAGCAGTACTTC.

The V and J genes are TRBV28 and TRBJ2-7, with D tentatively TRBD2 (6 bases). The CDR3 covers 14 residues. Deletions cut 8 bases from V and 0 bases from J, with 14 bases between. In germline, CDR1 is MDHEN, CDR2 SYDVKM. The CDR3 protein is CASSLADLSYEQYF. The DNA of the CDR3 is TGTGCCAGCTCCTTAGCGGACCTCTCCTACGAGCAGTACTTC.

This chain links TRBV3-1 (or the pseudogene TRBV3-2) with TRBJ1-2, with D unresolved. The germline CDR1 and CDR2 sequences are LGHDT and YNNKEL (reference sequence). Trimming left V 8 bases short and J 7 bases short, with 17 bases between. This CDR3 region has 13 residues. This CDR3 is CASGGPRRGGYTF. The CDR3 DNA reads TGTGCCAGCGGAGGACCGCGACGCGGTGGCTACACCTTC.

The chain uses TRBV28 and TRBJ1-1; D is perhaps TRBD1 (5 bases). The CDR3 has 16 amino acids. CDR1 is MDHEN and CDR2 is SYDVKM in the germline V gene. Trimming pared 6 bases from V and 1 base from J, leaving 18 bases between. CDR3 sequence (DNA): TGTGCCAGCAGAAGCGGGACGCAGGTCGAGAACACTGAAGCTTTCTTT. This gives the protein CASRSGTQVENTEAFF.

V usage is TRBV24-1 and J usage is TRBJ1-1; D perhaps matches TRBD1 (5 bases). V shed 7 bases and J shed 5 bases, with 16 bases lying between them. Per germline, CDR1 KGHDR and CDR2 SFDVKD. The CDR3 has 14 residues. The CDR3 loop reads CATRSRVGGTEAFF. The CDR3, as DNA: TGTGCCACCAGGTCCCGGGTGGGGGGAACTGAAGCTTTCTTT.

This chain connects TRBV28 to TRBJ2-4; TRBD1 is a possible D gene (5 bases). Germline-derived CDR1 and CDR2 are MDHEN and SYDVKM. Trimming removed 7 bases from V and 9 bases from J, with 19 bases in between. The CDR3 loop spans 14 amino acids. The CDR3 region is CASIPGGPQGIQYF. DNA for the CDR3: TGTGCCAGCATCCCCGGCGGCCCCCAGGGCATTCAGTACTTC. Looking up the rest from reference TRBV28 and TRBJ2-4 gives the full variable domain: DVKVTQSSRYLVKRTGEKVFLECVQDMDHENMFWYRQDPGLGLRLIYFSYDVKMKEKGDIPEGYSVSREKKERFSLILESASTNQTSMYLCASIPGGPQGIQYFGAGTRLSVL.

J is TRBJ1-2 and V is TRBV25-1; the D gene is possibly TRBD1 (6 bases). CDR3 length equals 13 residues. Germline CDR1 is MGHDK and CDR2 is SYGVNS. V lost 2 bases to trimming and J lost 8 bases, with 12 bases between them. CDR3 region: CASSEGEGEGYTF. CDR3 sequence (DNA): TGTGCCAGCAGTGAAGGGGAGGGGGAAGGCTACACCTTC.

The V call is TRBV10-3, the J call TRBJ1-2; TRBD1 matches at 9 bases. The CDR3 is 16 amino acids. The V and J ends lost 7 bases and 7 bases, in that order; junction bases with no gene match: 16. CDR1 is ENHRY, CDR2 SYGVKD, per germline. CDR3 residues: CAITGELPGTGFGYTF. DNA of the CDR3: TGTGCCATCACCGGGGAACTCCCCGGGACAGGGTTTGGCTACACCTTC.

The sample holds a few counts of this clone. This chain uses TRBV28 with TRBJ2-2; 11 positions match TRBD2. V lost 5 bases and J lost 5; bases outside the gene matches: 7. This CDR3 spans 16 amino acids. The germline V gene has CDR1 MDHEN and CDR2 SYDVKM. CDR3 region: CASSGIAGGFTGELFF. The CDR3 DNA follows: TGTGCCAGCAGTGGGATAGCGGGAGGGTTTACCGGGGAGCTGTTTTTT.

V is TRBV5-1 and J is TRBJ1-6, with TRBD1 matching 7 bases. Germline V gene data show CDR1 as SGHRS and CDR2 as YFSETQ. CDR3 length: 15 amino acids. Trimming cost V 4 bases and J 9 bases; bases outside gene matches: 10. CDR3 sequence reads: CASSTAGQGGSPLHF. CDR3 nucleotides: TGCGCCAGCAGCACCGCGGGGCAGGGGGGTTCACCCCTCCACTTT.

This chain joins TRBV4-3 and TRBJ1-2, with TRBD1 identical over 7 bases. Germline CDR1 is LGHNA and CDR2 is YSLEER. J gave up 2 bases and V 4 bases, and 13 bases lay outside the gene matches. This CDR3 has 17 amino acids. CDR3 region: CASSPTPKTGENYGYTF. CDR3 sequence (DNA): TGCGCCAGCAGCCCCACCCCCAAAACAGGGGAAAACTATGGCTACACCTTC.

CDR3 nucleotides: TGTGCCAGCTCAAGTCTGGGGAGCTACGAGCAGTACTTC. As protein: CASSSLGSYEQYF. The rearrangement joins TRBV18 to TRBJ2-7, with TRBD2 as a possible D gene (5 bases). CDR3 size: 13 residues. Trimming shortened V by 5 bases and J by 3 bases, and 11 bases separated the two germline ends. CDR1 KGHSH and CDR2 LQKENI come from the germline V gene.

The CDR3 bases are TGTGCCAGCAGTGCACCTTCAAGAGGGGGGGTTTACGAGCAGTACTTC. Its translation: CASSAPSRGGVYEQYF. V gene TRBV28 combines with J gene TRBJ2-7; possibly TRBD2 for D (7 bases). The ends were cut back, 5 bases at V and 4 bases at J, with 21 bases in the middle. The CDR3 spans 16 residues. Looked up from germline, CDR1 is MDHEN and CDR2 is SYDVKM.

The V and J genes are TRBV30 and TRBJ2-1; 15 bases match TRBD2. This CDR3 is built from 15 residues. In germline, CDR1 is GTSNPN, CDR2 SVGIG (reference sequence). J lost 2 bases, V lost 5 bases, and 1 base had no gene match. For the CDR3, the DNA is TGTGCCTGGGGACTAGCGGGAGGGGCCTACAATGAGCAGTTCTTC. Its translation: CAWGLAGGAYNEQFF.